This T cell receptor (beta chain) came from a study of cytomegalovirus exposure and HLA in healthy donors (dated by TCRdb to 2016 to 2017). About the investigation overall: An earlier analysis of approximately 640 of the donors reported about 250 Gb of sequence data and 117 million unique TCR beta sequences from about 180 million T cells. Typing coverage varied by locus: roughly 620-640 donors for A, B, C, DRB1 and DQB1; approximately 560 for DQA1; 600 to 610 for DPA1; approximately 490 for DPB1. A later analysis re-examined previously published TCR beta repertoires from just over 650 donors and added high-resolution HLA genotyping to investigate patterns of TCR occurrence. An earlier analysis of around 580 of the donors used high-throughput TCR beta sequencing to judge whether each TCR beta V gene segment behaved as functional or pseudogenic. The later analysis used no new phenotypic data to find candidate immune exposures, relying instead on TCR beta sequences and their occurrence across donors. Class I and class II HLA loci were covered by the typing at four-digit resolution. Every discovery cohort repertoire had been produced on one sequencing platform. Of the approximately 400 genotyped donors, 65% to 90% were placed in the genetic ancestry cluster associated with self-reported Caucasian donors. The study profiled the T cell repertoires of about 640 subjects by immunosequencing and related them to cytomegalovirus serostatus. A later genetic analysis took genome-wide SNP genotypes for 398 of the 666 donors and used that subset as a discovery cohort. In addition to the first cohort of 500 to 850 subjects, a separate validation cohort of approximately 110 different subjects was used. Among almost 400 genotyped donors of the cohort, an average of roughly 240,000 unique TCR beta nucleotide sequences were sequenced per donor, around 18% of them non-productive. Five DR-DQ haplotypes were treated as single units for association and clustering because of strong linkage in the cohort. Donor age, sex, ethnicity and CMV serostatus were compiled alongside the repertoire data. An early release that covered roughly 600 HLA-typed donors contained about 300 gigabases of sequencing data and 80 million or so unique TCR sequences. The study combined high-throughput TCR immunosequencing, statistical association of individual TCRs with disease status, and machine learning to predict cytomegalovirus infection status. The aim of the study was to test whether cataloging public T cell receptors could identify signatures of past pathogen exposure.

Overall study results and their limits: Correlated functional status among segregating V segments might reflect linkage disequilibrium, but an unknown experimental factor could not be ruled out. Compared with the approximately 720-donor mean, donors in an Asian-associated ancestry cluster had fewer N-insertions in productive TCRs, according to a later genetic analysis. Because counts were too low, around 18 rarely observed V segments, including chromosome 9 orphons, were left out of the earlier analysis of approximately 500 of the donors. A group of highly shared sequence variants was considered likely to be a technical artifact of the sequencing pipeline. The 87-base-pair reads could not distinguish some IMGT-functional V segments, including TRBV6-2 and TRBV6-3, so those segments were excluded. A further reported finding was that TCR beta sequences accurately predicted the HLA-A and HLA-B alleles for most subjects in the first cohort. This cohort had only TCR beta chains sequenced, and the lack of alpha or paired-chain data limited which features could be detected. In vitro tests confirmed that a few of the cytomegalovirus-associated TCR beta chains recognize cytomegalovirus antigens. Because HLA typing was missing for some donors at each locus, association tests included only the typed subset. A later genetic analysis associated a missense DCLRE1C variant with V-gene and J-gene trimming of TCR beta chains, and an independent cohort replicated the association. When HLA alleles, especially DR and DQ, strongly co-occurred, TCR associations were difficult to assign to individual alleles. In a later analysis, HLA-associated TCR beta chains showed more clonal expansion and lower generation probabilities than non-associated chains that were equally common. Roughly uniform sequencing depth across donors was assumed in presence/absence analyses, although this assumption may not hold. A later analysis found that most CMV-associated TCR beta chains appeared HLA-restricted, with HLA associations seemingly driven largely by CMV exposure. In a later analysis, TCR association rates were found to vary across HLA loci, with the most associated TCRs seen for DRB1 alleles and the fewest for HLA-C alleles. In the study, approximately 160 TCR beta chains were listed as associated with cytomegalovirus. Specific HLA alleles were associated with 15,000 to 20,000 TCR beta sequences at a false discovery rate of 0.05 in a later analysis. The classifier was reported to diagnose cytomegalovirus status with high specificity and sensitivity in both the original and validation cohorts. In an earlier analysis of approximately 590 of the donors, most TCR beta V segments were observed in productive rearrangements about 87% or about 30% of the time, broadly matching IMGT annotations. Most TCR sequences were seen in very few donors, while some public TCRs were found in many individuals. The authors suggested that the approach could potentially be extended to other disease states and immunological phenotypes. CMV serostatus was the only immune exposure information available for the cohort. In a later analysis, several top co-occurrence clusters were reported to appear linked to parvovirus B19, influenza, CMV and Epstein-Barr virus.

Points on this clone: There is no known antigen for this receptor. No clone much larger than this one lies a single base away; base qualities are absent.

In total, fewer than 750 healthy bone marrow donors made up the cohort. At the time of sampling, every cohort member was nominally healthy, though immune exposures that went unrecorded were likely present. The donor tested CMV seronegative, placing the donor among the 350 to 400 seronegative members of the cohort. Each donor provided a peripheral blood sample, and peripheral blood mononuclear cells were used for TCR beta sequencing. Genomic DNA extraction from the blood cell samples was performed with the Qiagen DNeasy Blood Extraction Kit. As encoded in the germline V gene, CDR1 is LGHNA while CDR2 is YNFKEQ. Taken from cysteine to phenylalanine, the CDR3 has 17 residues. CDR3 DNA is the only sequence kept; it has 51 bases, read in frame from the first base. After removal of 4 bases from V and 4 bases from J, the junction retains 11 bases not matched to a gene. Library prep was done by the immunoSEQ multiplex PCR assay. For the multiplex PCR, a mixture combining 60 forward primers for TCR Vbeta segments and 13 reverse primers for TCR Jbeta segments was used. Amplification of the CDR3 region of rearranged TCR beta genes was performed with a multiplex PCR assay on genomic DNA. The amplified TCR beta libraries were sequenced on the Illumina HiSeq System as 87-base-pair reads. The original methods were these. A later analysis tallied some 79 million unique TCR beta chains across the 666 repertoires, and around 10 million of those chains were shared by two or more donors. Raw reads were error-corrected and collapsed into unique sequences by a nearest-neighbor algorithm in which closely related sequences were merged to remove PCR and sequencing errors. To assign V, D and J gene segments, CDR3 sequences were aligned to IMGT reference sequences. Each retained sequence needed at least a six-nucleotide match to both a V gene segment and a J gene segment. A rearrangement was called productive if the CDR3 had no stop codons and remained in frame with V and J, and every other rearrangement was called non-productive. Following IMGT convention, CDR3 was defined as the stretch from the second conserved V-encoded cysteine to the conserved J-encoded phenylalanine. The earlier analysis of about 640 of the donors excluded any sequence lacking an unambiguous match to a single V gene segment. In an earlier analysis of 450 to 700 of the donors, V segments were called functional above 56.7% productive rearrangements and were called segregating when the between-donor standard deviation exceeded 5%. A statistical classification framework was built for diagnosing cytomegalovirus status from the catalog of TCR beta chain sequences. V and J gene assignment, in a later analysis, came from comparing TCR nucleotide sequences with IMGT/GENE-DB human TR gene sequences. Using the TCRdist pipeline, a later analysis assigned CDR3 sequences along with most-parsimonious VDJ recombination scenarios. In a later analysis, each TCR beta chain was defined by its CDR3 amino acid sequence together with its V-gene family, and reads lacking a unique V-gene family were excluded. A later analysis removed roughly 590 highly shared, low-generation-probability nucleotide sequences to deal with suspected cross-contamination and a sequencing artifact. For each public chain, a later analysis derived a clonal expansion index from normalized ranks of inferred template counts within each repertoire. A later analysis computed generation probabilities with a VDJ recombination model fitted to out-of-frame rearrangements, and checked the results against IGoR. A later analysis scored TCR-TCR, TCR-HLA and TCR-CMV co-occurrence with hypergeometric tests, applying a repertoire-size bias correction to TCR pairs. To estimate false discovery rates, a later analysis permuted the HLA or CMV assignments 20 times. In a later analysis, co-occurring TCRs were grouped using DBSCAN, and TCRdist sequence similarity was added for clustering within HLA-allele-positive subsets. For co-occurrence clustering, repertoires with fewer than 30,000 or more than 120,000 public chains were excluded, along with roughly 5 repertoires with anomalous nucleotide sharing. In its TCRdb copy, this immuneACCESS table keeps in-frame sequences only and misses some clones. Where compared with another copy, unresolved V genes explain less than half of these, and the others have no known cause. From that table come the V and J calls and clone size; the DNA was used to work out D and trimming. For this sample there are around 110,000 clones; around 71% appear just once. The ten top clones hold less than 0.95% of the sample.

The sequenced material came from PBMCs. The chain uses TRBV4-2 and TRBJ2-5; TRBD2 agrees with 11 junctional bases. The receptor was derived from a boy younger than 18 in good health and CMV-seronegative. In nucleotide form, the sequence is TGTGCCAGCAGCCCCCTTTTACTAGCGGGAGTCCCAGAGACCCAGTACTTC. It encodes CASSPLLLAGVPETQYF.